This T cell receptor beta chain derives from a study of cytomegalovirus exposure and HLA in healthy donors. Note on this clone: Its antigen remains unidentified.

Broader study findings: Analyzed later, most CMV-associated TCR beta chains appeared HLA-restricted.

PCR primers comprised 60 Vbeta and 13 Jbeta primers. Data came from immunoSEQ multiplex PCR; TCRdb stores just in-frame clones and leaves some out. The sample records some 98,000 clones, about three quarters being singletons. Sequenced sample: PBMCs. This receptor was identified in a man aged 35 to 55 in good health and CMV-seronegative.

The CDR3 here is CASSYLQRPGELFF. In DNA, the CDR3 is TGTGCCAGCAGCTATCTCCAGAGGCCCGGGGAGCTGTTTTTT. The chain joins TRBV7-9 to TRBJ2-2; D call uncertain. The CDR3 has 14 amino acids. CDR1 SEHNR and CDR2 FQNEAQ come from the germline V gene (reference sequence). V shed 4 bases and J shed 6 bases, with 12 bases lying between them. Looking up the rest from reference TRBV7-9 and TRBJ2-2 gives the full variable domain: DTGVSQNPRHKITKRGQNVTFRCDPISEHNRLYWYRQTLGQGPEFLTYFQNEAQLEKSRLLSDRFSAERPKGSFSTLEIQRTEQGDSAMYLCASSYLQRPGELFFGEGSRLTVL.